This TCR beta chain was sequenced in a study of regulatory T cells in long-lasting Graves disease. Time point defined: newly diagnosed GD, antithyroid drugs for less than 3 months. Construction of the TCR library relied on RNA isolated from PBMCs. Assembly of TCR beta libraries relied on iRepertoire HTBI primers together with Arm-PCR of CDR3 regions. TCRdb called the multiplex PCR reads again in MiXCR, with one record for every CDR3 protein. The data hold fewer than 650,000 distinct CDR3 sequences, with 15% to 20% observed a single time. A remark on this clonotype: With a much larger clone just one base away, this may be a read error.

CDR3 size: 14 residues. From germline, CDR1 is SGHRS and CDR2 YFSETQ. The sample was also reused in another study, on T cells in Graves' hyperthyroidism and ophthalmopathy.

The chain uses TRBV5-1 and TRBJ2-7, with 7 bases aligning to TRBD2. This sequence originates from a man aged 18 to 30 with Graves disease. The input for sequencing was peripheral blood mononuclear cells (PBMCs), taken at new diagnosis, from a patient treated with antithyroid drugs. The CDR3 sequence is CASSSAQRGMEQCF. CDR3 nucleotides: TGCGCCAGCAGCTCCGCCCAGCGGGGAATGGAGCAGTGCTTC.